These 5 T cell receptor beta chains came from one sample sequenced in a study of CD8+ T cells in alopecia areata listed by TCRdb under 2018. The label giving this sample's time point can be read as: 4 weeks on oral tofacitinib. The sample's treatment or condition, from its label and the paper: oral pan-JAK inhibitor, 5-10 mg twice daily. The library was generated by the immunoSEQ multiplex PCR assay. For TCR sequencing, RNA was extracted from every sample and reverse transcribed into cDNA to serve as template. Here the immuneACCESS table is served through TCRdb, limited to in-frame sequences with V and J called. Missing clones are a known gap in these copies; in checked studies unresolved V genes cover under half, and the rest lacks a known reason. The table for this sample lists roughly 120,000 clones; about 50% of them were counted only once. The top ten hold around 0.44% of the sample. The specimen was CD4+ T cells sorted from blood, collected at week 4, from a patient treated with tofacitinib. All receptors derive from a human donor with alopecia areata.

The rearrangement uses TRBV4-1 and TRBJ2-1; TRBD2 agrees at 11 bases. Germline V gene data show CDR1 as MGHRA and CDR2 as YSYEKL. V shed 3 bases and J 7 bases; nucleotides not matched to a gene: 5. The CDR3 contains 15 residues. The CDR3 is CASSQTSGKTNEQFF. CDR3 DNA: TGCGCCAGCAGCCAGACTAGCGGGAAAACAAATGAGCAGTTCTTC.

The chain links TRBV29-1 to TRBJ1-2; TRBD1 matches at 9 bases. V lost 3 bases, J lost 8 bases, and 10 bases stayed unmatched. The CDR3 length is 14 residues. Germline V gene lookup returns CDR1 SQVTM and CDR2 ANQGSEA. CDR3 sequence (DNA): TGCAGCGTTGAGGAGAAACAGGGGGCCAGGGGCTACACCTTC. Encoded protein: CSVEEKQGARGYTF. The full variable domain, with the rest looked up from reference TRBV29-1 and TRBJ1-2, is SAVISQKPSRDICQRGTSLTIQCQVDSQVTMMFWYRQQPGQSLTLIATANQGSEATYESGFVIDKFPISRPNLTFSTLTVSNMSPEDSSIYLCSVEEKQGARGYTFGSGTRLTVV.

The V gene is TRBV4-1, the J gene TRBJ2-3, with 12 positions matching TRBD2. V lost 4 bases, J lost 1 base, and 0 bases stayed unmatched. Per the germline V gene, CDR1 is MGHRA and CDR2 is YSYEKL. There are 15 residues in the CDR3. For the CDR3, the DNA is TGCGCCAGCAGCCGACTAGCGGGGGGCACAGATACGCAGTATTTT. It specifies CASSRLAGGTDTQYF.

This clone was seen more than once but under ten times. This sequence joins TRBV10-3 and TRBJ2-4, with D hard to call. The V end lost 3 bases, the J end lost 1 base, and 4 bases lay between the germline ends. The CDR3 totals 13 residues. Germline V lookup: CDR1 ENHRY, CDR2 SYGVKD. CDR3 region: CAISDSAKNIQYF. Here the CDR3 DNA reads TGTGCCATCAGTGATTCGGCCAAAAACATTCAGTACTTC.

This clone occurred once. The chain couples TRBV10-3 to TRBJ2-3; no clear D. The CDR3 contains 13 residues. Germline V CDR1 and CDR2: ENHRY, SYGVKD. The V end was cut by 10 bases, the J end by 0 bases, with 11 bases between. The CDR3 region is CATKKPSTDTQYF. The CDR3 DNA reads as TGTGCCACCAAAAAGCCTAGCACAGATACGCAGTATTTT.